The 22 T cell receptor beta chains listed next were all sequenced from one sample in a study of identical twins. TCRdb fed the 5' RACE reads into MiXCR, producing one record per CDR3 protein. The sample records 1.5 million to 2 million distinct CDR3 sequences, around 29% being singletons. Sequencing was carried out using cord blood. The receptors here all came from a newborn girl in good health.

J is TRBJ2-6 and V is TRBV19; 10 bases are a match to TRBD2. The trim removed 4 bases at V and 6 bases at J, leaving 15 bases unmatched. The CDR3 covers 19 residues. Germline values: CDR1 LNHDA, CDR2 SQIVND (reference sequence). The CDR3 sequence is CASSSSLSSGGPVANVLTF. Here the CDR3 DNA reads TGTGCCAGTAGTAGTTCGCTGTCTAGCGGGGGACCTGTGGCCAACGTCCTGACTTTC.

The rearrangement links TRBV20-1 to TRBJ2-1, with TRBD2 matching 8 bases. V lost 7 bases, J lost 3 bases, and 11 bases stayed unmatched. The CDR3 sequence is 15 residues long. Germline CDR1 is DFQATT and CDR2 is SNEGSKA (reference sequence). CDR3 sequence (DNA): TGCAGTGTCGGTGCGGGGGGCCGTGGCTACAATGAGCAGTTCTTC. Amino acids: CSVGAGGRGYNEQFF.

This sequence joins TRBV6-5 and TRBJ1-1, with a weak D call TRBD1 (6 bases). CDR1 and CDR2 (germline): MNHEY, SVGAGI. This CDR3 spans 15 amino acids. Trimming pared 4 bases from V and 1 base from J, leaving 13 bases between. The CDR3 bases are TGTGCCAGCAGTTGGGACAACCTTCGGAACACTGAAGCTTTCTTT. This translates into CASSWDNLRNTEAFF.

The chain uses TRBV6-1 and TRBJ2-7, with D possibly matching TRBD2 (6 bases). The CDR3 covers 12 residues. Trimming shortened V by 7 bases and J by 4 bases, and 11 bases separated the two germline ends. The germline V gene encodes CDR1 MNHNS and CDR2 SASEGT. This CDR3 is CASKEGPYEQYF. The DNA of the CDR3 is TGTGCCAGCAAGGAGGGGCCATACGAGCAGTACTTC.

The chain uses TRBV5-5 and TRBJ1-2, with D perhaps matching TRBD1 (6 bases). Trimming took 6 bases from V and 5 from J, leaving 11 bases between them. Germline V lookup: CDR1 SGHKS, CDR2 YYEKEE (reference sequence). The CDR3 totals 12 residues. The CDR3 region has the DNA TGTGCCAGCACCGGGACACTTTATGGCTACACCTTC. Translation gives CASTGTLYGYTF.

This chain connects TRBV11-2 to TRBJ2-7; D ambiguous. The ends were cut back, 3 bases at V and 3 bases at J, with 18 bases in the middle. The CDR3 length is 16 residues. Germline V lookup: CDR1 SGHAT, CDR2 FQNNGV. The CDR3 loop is CASSFYGGRNYYEQYF. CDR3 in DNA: TGTGCCAGCAGCTTTTATGGCGGCAGGAATTACTACGAGCAGTACTTC.

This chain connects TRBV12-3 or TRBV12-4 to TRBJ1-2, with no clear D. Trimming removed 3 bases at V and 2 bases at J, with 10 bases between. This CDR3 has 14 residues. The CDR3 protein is CASSFTAVNYGYTF. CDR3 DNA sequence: TGTGCCAGCAGTTTTACGGCAGTAAACTATGGCTACACCTTC.

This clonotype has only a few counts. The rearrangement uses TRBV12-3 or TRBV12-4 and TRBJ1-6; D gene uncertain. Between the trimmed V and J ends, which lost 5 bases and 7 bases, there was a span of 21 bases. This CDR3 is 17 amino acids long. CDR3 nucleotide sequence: TGTGCCAGCAGTCGCCCCGCAGCTACCCTATTAAATTCACCCCTCCACTTT. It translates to CASSRPAATLLNSPLHF.

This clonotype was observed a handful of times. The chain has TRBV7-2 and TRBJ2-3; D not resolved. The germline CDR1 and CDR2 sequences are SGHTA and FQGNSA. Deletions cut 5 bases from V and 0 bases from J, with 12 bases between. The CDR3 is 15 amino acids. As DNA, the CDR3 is TGTGCCAGCAGCGGAAACTACCGGAGCACAGATACGCAGTATTTT. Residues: CASSGNYRSTDTQYF.

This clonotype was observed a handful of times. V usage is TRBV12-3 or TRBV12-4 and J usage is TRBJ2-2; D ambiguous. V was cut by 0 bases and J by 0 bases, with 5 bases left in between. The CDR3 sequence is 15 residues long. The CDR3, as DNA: TGTGCCAGCAGTTTAGCTAGGCCGAACACCGGGGAGCTGTTTTTT. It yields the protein CASSLARPNTGELFF.

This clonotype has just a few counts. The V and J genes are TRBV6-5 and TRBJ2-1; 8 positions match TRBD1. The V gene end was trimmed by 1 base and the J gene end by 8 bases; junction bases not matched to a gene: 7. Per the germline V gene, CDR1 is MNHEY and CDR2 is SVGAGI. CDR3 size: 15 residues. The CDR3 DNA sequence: TGTGCCAGCAGTTACTGGGGGACAGGAGACCATGAGCAGTTCTTC. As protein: CASSYWGTGDHEQFF.

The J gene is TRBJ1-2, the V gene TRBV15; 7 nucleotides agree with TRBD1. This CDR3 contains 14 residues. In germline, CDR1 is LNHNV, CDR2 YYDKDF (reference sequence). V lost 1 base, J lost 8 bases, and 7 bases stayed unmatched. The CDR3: CATSRARDSFGYTF. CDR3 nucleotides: TGTGCCACCAGCAGAGCGCGGGACAGCTTCGGCTACACCTTC.

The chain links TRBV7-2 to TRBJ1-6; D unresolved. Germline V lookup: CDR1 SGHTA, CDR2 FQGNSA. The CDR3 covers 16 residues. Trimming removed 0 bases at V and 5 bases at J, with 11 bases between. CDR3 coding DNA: TGTGCCAGCAGCTTAGCCCCGGGGTCGGATAATTCACCCCTCCACTTT. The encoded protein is CASSLAPGSDNSPLHF.

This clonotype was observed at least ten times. This CDR3 is CASSLDRVGQPQHF. DNA for the CDR3: TGTGCCAGCAGTCTCGACAGGGTTGGTCAGCCCCAGCATTTT. The chain employs TRBV12-3 or TRBV12-4 and TRBJ1-5, with 7 bases aligning to TRBD1. Trimming removed 5 bases from V and 6 bases from J; junction bases left unmatched: 7. The CDR3 has 14 amino acids.

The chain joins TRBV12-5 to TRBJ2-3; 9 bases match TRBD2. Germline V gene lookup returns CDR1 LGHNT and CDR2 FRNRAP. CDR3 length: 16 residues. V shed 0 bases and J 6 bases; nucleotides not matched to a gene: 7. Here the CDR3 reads CASGLVIAGVGDTQYF. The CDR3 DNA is TGTGCTAGTGGTTTGGTGATAGCGGGAGTGGGCGATACGCAGTATTTT.

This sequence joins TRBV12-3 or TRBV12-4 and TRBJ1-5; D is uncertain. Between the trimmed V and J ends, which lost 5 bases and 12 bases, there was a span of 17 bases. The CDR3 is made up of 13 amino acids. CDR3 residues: CASSPTEISLQHF. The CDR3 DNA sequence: TGTGCCAGCAGTCCGACTGAGATTAGTCTCCAGCATTTT.

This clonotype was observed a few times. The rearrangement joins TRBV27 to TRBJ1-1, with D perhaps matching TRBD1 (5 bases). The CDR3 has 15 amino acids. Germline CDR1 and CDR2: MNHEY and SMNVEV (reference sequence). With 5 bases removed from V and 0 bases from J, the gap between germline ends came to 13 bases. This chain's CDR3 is CASSRDRPMNTEAFF. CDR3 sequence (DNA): TGTGCCAGCAGTCGGGACCGCCCTATGAACACTGAAGCTTTCTTT.

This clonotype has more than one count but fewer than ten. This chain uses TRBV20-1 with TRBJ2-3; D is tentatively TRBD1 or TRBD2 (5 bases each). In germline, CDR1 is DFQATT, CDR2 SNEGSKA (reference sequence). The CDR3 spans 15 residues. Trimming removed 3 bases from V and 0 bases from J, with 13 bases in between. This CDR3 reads CSASLGTASTDTQYF. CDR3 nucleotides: TGCAGTGCTAGCCTGGGGACGGCTAGCACAGATACGCAGTATTTT.

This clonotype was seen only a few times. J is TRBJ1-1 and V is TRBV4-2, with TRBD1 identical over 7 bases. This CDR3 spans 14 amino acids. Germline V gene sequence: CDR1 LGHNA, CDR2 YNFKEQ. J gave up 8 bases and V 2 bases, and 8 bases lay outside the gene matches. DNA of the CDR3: TGTGCCAGCAGCCAATTGGCAGGGGGGACCGAAGCTTTCTTT. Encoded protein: CASSQLAGGTEAFF.

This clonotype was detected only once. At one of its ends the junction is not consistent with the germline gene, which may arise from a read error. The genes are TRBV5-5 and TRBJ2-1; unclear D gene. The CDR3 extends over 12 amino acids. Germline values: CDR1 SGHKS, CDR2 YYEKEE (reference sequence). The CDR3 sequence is CASSFSYNEQSF. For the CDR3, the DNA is TGTGCCAGCAGCTTTTCCTACAATGAGCAGTCCTTC.

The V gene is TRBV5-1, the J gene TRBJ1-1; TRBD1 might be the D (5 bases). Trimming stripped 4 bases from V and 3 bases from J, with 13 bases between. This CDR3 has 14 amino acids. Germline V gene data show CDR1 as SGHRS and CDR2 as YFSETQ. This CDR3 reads CASSVRRGDTEAFF. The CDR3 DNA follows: TGCGCCAGCAGCGTCCGTCGGGGGGACACTGAAGCTTTCTTT.

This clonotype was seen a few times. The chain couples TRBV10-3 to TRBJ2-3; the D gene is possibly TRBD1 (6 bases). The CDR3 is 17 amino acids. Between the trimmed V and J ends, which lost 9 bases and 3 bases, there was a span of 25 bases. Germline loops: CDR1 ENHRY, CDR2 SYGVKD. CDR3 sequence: CAMSSEYGTQSTDTQYF. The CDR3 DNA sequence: TGTGCCATGTCTTCGGAATACGGGACACAAAGTACAGATACGCAGTATTTT.